Listed here is a single TCR beta chain. Its antigen is currently not known. No much larger clone exists at a distance of one base, and base qualities are not known. The cohort comprised fewer than 750 healthy bone marrow donors. Cohort members were all nominally healthy when sampled, although unrecorded immune exposures were likely present. The donor was CMV seropositive and belonged to the group of more than 250 seropositive cohort members. Every donor gave a peripheral blood sample, and the peripheral blood mononuclear cells from that sample were used for TCR beta sequencing. The Qiagen DNeasy Blood Extraction Kit was used to extract genomic DNA from the blood cell samples. Library generation was performed with the immunoSEQ multiplex PCR assay. A mixture of 60 forward primers for TCR Vbeta segments and 13 reverse primers for TCR Jbeta segments was used in the multiplex PCR. Amplification of the CDR3 region of rearranged TCR beta genes was performed with a multiplex PCR assay on genomic DNA. Amplified TCR beta libraries were sequenced as 87-base-pair reads on the Illumina HiSeq System. In the authors' own workflow: Across the roughly 700 repertoires, a later analysis counted tens of millions of unique TCR beta chains, 9.5 million to 13 million of which were shared by at least two donors. Raw reads were error-corrected and collapsed into unique sequences by a nearest-neighbor algorithm in which closely related sequences were merged to remove PCR and sequencing errors. CDR3 sequences were aligned to IMGT reference sequences to assign V, D and J gene segments. Each retained sequence needed at least a six-nucleotide match to both a V gene segment and a J gene segment. Rearrangements were called productive when the CDR3 lacked stop codons and stayed in frame with V and J; all others were non-productive. CDR3 was defined by IMGT convention, running from the second conserved V-encoded cysteine to the conserved J-encoded phenylalanine. The earlier analysis of some 540 of the donors excluded any sequence lacking an unambiguous match to a single V gene segment. An earlier analysis of a few hundred of the donors called V segments functional above 56.7% productive rearrangements and segregating when the between-donor standard deviation exceeded 5%. To diagnose cytomegalovirus status from the catalog of TCR beta chain sequences, a statistical classification framework was built. V and J gene assignment, in a later analysis, came from comparing TCR nucleotide sequences with IMGT/GENE-DB human TR gene sequences. Using the TCRdist pipeline, a later analysis assigned CDR3 sequences along with most-parsimonious VDJ recombination scenarios. In a later analysis, every TCR beta chain was defined by the combination of its CDR3 amino acid sequence and its V-gene family, and reads without a unique V-gene family were dropped. A later analysis removed over 500 highly shared, low-generation-probability nucleotide sequences to deal with suspected cross-contamination and a sequencing artifact. For each public chain, a later analysis derived a clonal expansion index from normalized ranks of inferred template counts within each repertoire. In a later analysis, generation probabilities were computed using a VDJ recombination model fitted to out-of-frame rearrangements, and the results were checked against IGoR. A later analysis scored TCR-TCR, TCR-HLA and TCR-CMV co-occurrence with hypergeometric tests, applying a repertoire-size bias correction to TCR pairs. To estimate false discovery rates, a later analysis permuted the HLA or CMV assignments 20 times. In a later analysis, co-occurring TCRs were grouped with DBSCAN, and TCRdist sequence similarity was added when clustering was performed within HLA-allele-positive subsets. Repertoires with fewer than 30,000 or more than 120,000 public chains were left out of co-occurrence clustering, as were about 5 repertoires with anomalous nucleotide sharing. TCRdb limited this immuneACCESS table to in-frame rearrangements with V and J called. A share of clones is missing; checked studies link under half to unresolved V genes, and the rest is unexplained. V and J calls and clone size are given by that table; D and trimming were obtained from the DNA. The sample table contains about 160,000 clones; only one count was recorded for around 76% of them. The top ten constitute less than 8.5% of the sample.

The cysteine opens and the phenylalanine closes a CDR3 of 14 amino acids. Here the CDR3 DNA is all that survives: 42 bases in frame from base 1. The V and J ends are trimmed by 8 bases and 0 bases, leaving 11 bases between them. Taken from the germline V gene (reference sequence), the CDR1 and CDR2 loops are MNHEY and SMNVEV. This sample is part of a study of cytomegalovirus exposure and HLA in healthy donors (dated by TCRdb to between 2016 and 2019). The study in broad terms: An earlier analysis of some 620 of the donors reported about 280 Gb of sequence data and around 110 million unique TCR beta sequences obtained from around 190 million T cells. Every discovery cohort repertoire had been produced on one sequencing platform. The T cell repertoires of under 700 subjects were profiled by immunosequencing and related to cytomegalovirus serostatus. To predict cytomegalovirus infection status, the study brought together high-throughput TCR immunosequencing, statistical association of individual TCRs with disease status, and machine learning. Among about 410 genotyped donors of the cohort, an average of roughly 230,000 unique TCR beta nucleotide sequences was sequenced per donor, of which about 19% were non-productive. Of the roughly 400 genotyped donors, about 80% fell in the genetic ancestry cluster associated with self-reported Caucasian donors. The study was designed to test whether signatures of past pathogen exposure could be identified by cataloging public T cell receptors. Typing coverage varied by locus: about 629-640 donors for A, B, C, DRB1 and DQB1; more than 500 for DQA1; around 570 for DPA1; approximately 490 for DPB1. Rather than drawing on any new phenotypic data, the later analysis identified candidate immune exposures from TCR beta sequences and the way those sequences occurred across donors. To decide whether each TCR beta V gene segment behaved as functional or pseudogenic, an earlier analysis of approximately 590 of the donors relied on high-throughput TCR beta sequencing. In addition to the first cohort of 666 subjects, a separate validation cohort of 120 different subjects was used. Approximately 300 gigabases of sequencing data and 80 million or so unique TCR sequences were included in an early release covering around 600 HLA-typed donors. Genome-wide SNP genotypes for about 65% of the 666 donors were used in a later genetic analysis, which treated that subset as a discovery cohort. A later analysis re-analyzed previously published TCR beta repertoires from roughly 630 donors and added high-resolution HLA genotyping to study TCR occurrence patterns. Alongside the repertoire data, information on donor age, sex, ethnicity and CMV serostatus was compiled. HLA typing covered class I and class II loci at four-digit resolution. Four or five DR-DQ haplotypes were handled as single units for association and clustering because linkage in the cohort was strong.

What the research found in general, with its limitations: An association between a missense DCLRE1C variant and V-gene and J-gene trimming of TCR beta chains was found in a later genetic analysis and replicated in an independent cohort. The sequencing pipeline was judged likely to have produced a cluster of highly shared sequence variants as a technical artifact. CMV serostatus was the only immune exposure information available for the cohort. Most TCR sequences were seen in very few donors, while some public TCRs were found in many individuals. Presence/absence analyses assumed roughly uniform sequencing depth across donors, an assumption that may not hold. The study gave a list of 150 to 200 TCR beta chains associated with cytomegalovirus. In a later analysis, several top co-occurrence clusters were reported to appear linked to parvovirus B19, influenza, CMV and Epstein-Barr virus. In a later analysis, HLA-associated TCR beta chains were found to be more clonally expanded and to have lower generation probabilities than equally common non-associated chains. According to the authors, the approach could potentially be generalized to other disease states and immunological phenotypes. Correlated functional status among segregating V segments might be attributable to linkage disequilibrium, but an unknown experimental factor could not be ruled out. According to a later analysis, TCR association rates differed among HLA loci, with DRB1 alleles showing the most associated TCRs and HLA-C alleles showing the fewest. A further reported finding was that TCR beta sequences accurately predicted the HLA-A and HLA-B alleles for most subjects in the first cohort. Because the 87-base-pair reads could not distinguish some IMGT-functional V segments, including TRBV6-2 and TRBV6-3, those segments were excluded. According to a later analysis, most CMV-associated TCR beta chains appeared to be HLA-restricted, and the HLA associations seemed to be driven largely by CMV exposure. In vitro tests confirmed that three of the cytomegalovirus-associated TCR beta chains recognize cytomegalovirus antigens. The cohort was sequenced for TCR beta chains only, and without alpha or paired-chain data the features that could be detected were limited. A later genetic analysis reported fewer N-insertions in productive TCRs among donors in an Asian-associated ancestry cluster than the roughly 670-donor mean. In an earlier analysis of some 500 of the donors, most TCR beta V segments appeared in productive rearrangements about 90% or about 30% of the time, broadly matching IMGT annotations. Because HLA typing was missing for some donors at each locus, association tests included only the typed subset. The classifier was reported to diagnose cytomegalovirus status with high specificity and sensitivity in both the original and validation cohorts. The earlier analysis of nearly 600 of the donors excluded 15 to 20 rarely observed V segments, including chromosome 9 orphons, because counts were too low. At a false discovery rate of 0.05, a later analysis linked about 17,000 TCR beta sequences to specific HLA alleles. When HLA alleles, especially DR and DQ, strongly co-occurred, TCR associations were difficult to assign to individual alleles.

The specimen sequenced was PBMCs. The TCR originated in a man aged 35-49 years in good health and CMV-seropositive. The chain uses TRBV27 and TRBJ1-3, with the D gene call left open. The CDR3 reads as follows: CASQSRGSGNTIYF. The base sequence is TGTGCCAGCCAAAGTCGCGGCTCTGGAAACACCATATATTTT.